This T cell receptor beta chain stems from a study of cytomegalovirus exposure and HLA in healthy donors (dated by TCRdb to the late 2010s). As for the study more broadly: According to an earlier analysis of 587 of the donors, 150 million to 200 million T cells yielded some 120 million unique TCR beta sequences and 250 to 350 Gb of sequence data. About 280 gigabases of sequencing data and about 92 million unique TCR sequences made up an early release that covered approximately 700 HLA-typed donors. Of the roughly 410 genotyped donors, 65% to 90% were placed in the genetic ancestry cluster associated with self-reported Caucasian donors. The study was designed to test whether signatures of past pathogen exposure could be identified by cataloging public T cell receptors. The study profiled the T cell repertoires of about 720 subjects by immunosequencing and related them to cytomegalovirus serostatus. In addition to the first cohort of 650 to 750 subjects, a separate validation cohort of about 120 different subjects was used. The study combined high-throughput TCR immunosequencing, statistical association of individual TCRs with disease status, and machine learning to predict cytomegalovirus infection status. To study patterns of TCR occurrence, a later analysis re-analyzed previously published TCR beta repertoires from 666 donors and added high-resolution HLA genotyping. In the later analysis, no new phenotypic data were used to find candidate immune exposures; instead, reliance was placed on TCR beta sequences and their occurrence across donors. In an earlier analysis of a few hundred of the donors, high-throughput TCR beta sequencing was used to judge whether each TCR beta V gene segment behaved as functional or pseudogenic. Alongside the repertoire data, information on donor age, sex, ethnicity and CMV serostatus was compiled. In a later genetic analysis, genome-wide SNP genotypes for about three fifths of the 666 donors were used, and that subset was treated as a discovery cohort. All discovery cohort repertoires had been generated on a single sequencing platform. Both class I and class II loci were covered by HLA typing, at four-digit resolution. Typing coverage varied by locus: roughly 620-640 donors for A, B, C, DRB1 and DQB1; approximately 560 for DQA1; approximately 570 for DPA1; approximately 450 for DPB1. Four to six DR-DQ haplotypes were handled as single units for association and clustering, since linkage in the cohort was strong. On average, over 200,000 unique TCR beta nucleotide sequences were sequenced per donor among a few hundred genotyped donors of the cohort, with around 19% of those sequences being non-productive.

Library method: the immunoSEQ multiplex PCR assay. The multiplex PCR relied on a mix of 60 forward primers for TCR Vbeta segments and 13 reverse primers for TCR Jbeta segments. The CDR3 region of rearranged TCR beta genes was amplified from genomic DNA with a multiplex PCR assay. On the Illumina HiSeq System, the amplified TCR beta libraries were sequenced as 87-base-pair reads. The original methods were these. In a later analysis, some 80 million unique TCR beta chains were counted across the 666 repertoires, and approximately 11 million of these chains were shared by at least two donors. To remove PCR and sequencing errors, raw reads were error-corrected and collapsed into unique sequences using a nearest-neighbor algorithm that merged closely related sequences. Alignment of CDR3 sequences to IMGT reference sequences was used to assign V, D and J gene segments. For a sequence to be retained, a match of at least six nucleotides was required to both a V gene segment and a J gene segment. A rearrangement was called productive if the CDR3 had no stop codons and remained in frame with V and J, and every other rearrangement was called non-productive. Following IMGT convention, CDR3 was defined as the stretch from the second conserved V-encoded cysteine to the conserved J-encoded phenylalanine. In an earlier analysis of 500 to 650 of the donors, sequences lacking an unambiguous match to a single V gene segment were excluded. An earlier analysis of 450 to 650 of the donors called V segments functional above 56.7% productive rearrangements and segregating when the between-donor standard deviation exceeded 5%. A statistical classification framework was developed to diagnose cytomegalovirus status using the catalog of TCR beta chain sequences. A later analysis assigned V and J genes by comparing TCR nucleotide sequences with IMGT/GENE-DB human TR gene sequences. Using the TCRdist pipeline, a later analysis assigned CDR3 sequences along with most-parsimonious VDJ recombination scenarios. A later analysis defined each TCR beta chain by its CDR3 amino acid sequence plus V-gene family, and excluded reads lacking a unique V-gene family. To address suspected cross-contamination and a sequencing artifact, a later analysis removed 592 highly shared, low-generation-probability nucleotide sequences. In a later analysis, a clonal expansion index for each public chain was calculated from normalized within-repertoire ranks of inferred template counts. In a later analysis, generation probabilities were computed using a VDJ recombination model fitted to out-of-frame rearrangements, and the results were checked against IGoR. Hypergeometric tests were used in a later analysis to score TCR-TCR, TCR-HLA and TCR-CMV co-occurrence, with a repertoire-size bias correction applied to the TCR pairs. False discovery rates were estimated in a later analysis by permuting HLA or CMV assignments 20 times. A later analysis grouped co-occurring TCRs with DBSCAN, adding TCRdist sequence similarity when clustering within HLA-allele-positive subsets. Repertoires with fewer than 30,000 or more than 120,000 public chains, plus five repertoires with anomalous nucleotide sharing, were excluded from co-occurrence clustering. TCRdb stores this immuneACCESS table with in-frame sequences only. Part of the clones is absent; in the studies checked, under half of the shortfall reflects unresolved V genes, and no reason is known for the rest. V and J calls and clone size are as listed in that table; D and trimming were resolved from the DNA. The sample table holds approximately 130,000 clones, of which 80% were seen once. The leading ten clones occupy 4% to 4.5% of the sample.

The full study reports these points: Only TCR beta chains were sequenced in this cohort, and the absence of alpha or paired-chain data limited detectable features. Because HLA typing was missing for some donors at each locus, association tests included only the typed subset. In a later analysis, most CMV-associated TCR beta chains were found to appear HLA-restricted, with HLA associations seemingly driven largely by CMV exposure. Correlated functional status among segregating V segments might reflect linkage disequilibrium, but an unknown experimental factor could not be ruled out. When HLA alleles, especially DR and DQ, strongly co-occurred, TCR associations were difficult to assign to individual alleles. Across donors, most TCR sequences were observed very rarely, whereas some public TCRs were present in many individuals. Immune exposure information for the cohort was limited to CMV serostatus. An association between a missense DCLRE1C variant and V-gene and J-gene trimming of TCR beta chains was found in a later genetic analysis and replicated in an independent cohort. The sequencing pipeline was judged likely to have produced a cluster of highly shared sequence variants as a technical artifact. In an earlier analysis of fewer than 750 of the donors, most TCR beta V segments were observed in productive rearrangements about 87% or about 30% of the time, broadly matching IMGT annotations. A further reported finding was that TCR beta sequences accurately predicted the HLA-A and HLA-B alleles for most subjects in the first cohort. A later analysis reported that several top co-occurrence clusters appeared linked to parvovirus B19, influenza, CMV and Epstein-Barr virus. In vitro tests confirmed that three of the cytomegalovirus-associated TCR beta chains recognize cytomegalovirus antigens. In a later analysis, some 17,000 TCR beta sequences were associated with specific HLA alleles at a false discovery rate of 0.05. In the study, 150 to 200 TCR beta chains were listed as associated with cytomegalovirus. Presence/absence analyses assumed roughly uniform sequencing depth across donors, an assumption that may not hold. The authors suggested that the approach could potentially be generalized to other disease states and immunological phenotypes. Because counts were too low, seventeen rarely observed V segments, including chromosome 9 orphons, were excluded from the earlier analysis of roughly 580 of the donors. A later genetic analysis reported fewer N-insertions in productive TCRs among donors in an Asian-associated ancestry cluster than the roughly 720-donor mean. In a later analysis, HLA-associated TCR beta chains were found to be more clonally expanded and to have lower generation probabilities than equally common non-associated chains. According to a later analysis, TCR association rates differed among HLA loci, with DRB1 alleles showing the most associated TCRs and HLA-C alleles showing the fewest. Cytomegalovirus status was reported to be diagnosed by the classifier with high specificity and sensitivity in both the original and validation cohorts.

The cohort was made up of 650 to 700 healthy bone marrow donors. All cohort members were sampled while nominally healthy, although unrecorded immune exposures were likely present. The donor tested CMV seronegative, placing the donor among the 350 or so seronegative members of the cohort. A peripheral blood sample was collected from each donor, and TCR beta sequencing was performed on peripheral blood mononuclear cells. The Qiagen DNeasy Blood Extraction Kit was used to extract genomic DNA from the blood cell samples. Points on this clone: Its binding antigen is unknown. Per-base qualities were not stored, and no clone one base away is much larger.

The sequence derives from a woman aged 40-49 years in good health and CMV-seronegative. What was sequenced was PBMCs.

The CDR3 amino acid sequence is: CASSAKHHRDYGYTF. In nucleotide form, the sequence is TGTGCCAGTAGCGCTAAACACCACCGGGACTATGGCTACACCTTC. The V and J genes are TRBV19 and TRBJ1-2; no D segment can be confidently identified. V and J are truncated by 6 bases and 3 bases respectively, leaving an intervening sequence of 17 bases. CDR1 and CDR2 were assigned from the germline V gene (reference sequence) as LNHDA and SQIVND. The CDR3 measures 15 amino acids from cysteine to phenylalanine. Kept here is only the CDR3 DNA, which spans 45 bases and is read in frame from base 1. Reference TRBV19 and TRBJ1-2 genes cover what lies past the CDR3, so the full variable domain is DGGITQSPKYLFRKEGQNVTLSCEQNLNHDAMYWYRQDPGQGLRLIYYSQIVNDFQKGDIAEGYSVSREKKESFPLTVTSAQKNPTAFYLCASSAKHHRDYGYTFGSGTRLTVV.